The subject of this entry is one T cell receptor beta chain. The antigen is undetermined. The CDR3 is 17 amino acids. Trimming shortened V by 2 bases and J by 0 bases, and 14 bases separated the two germline ends. Germline-derived CDR1 and CDR2 are MNHNS and SASEGT. The data are from a study of T cell responses to AZD1222 COVID-19 vaccine. Findings of the study overall: Regions 160-218 and 743-854 held dominance among vaccine-associated CD4 TCRs, which spanned spike. Females outnumbered males among donors, who were mostly white British; clonal diversity was possibly underestimated. Baseline seropositives among AZD1222 recipients totaled only 6 or 7.

Clones were sequenced by immunoSEQ multiplex PCR, and TCRdb holds only the in-frame ones, with some missing. The table has 90,000 to 150,000 clones, more than 85% seen once. Timing groups of about 4 and about 12 weeks for second doses were pooled. The V call is TRBV6-1, the J call TRBJ2-1; D unclear. Specimen: peripheral blood, collected 28 days after the second AZD1222 dose. The sequence came from an adult who received the AZD1222 COVID-19 vaccine. The CDR3 sequence is CASSESRIASSYNEQFF. The CDR3 nucleotides are TGTGCCAGCAGTGAAAGTCGTATAGCTAGCTCCTACAATGAGCAGTTCTTC.